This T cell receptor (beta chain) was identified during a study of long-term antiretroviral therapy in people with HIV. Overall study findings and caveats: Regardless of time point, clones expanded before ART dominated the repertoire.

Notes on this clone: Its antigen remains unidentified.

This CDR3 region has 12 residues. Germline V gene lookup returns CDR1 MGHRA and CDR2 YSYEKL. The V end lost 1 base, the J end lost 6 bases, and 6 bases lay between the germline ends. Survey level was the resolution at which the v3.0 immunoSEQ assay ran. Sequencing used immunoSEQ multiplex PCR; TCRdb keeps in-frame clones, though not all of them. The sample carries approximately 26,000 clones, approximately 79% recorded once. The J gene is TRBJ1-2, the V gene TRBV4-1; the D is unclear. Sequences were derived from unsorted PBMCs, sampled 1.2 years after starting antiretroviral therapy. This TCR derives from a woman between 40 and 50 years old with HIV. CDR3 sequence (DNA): TGCGCCAGCAGCCAAGGGTATGATGGCTACACCTTC. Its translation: CASSQGYDGYTF.